This TCR beta chain was captured by sequencing in a study of blood T cells in healthy people across ages (dated by TCRdb to 2013 to 2016). Study-wide context: Template switching captured roughly one uniquely barcoded TCR beta cDNA molecule per two T cells in model experiments. Using the same blood draw, the study looked at two additional independent replicas of 1 million unique cDNA reads for two donors, one aged 18 to 30 and the other aged 80 or older. Four age groups were formed from the donors: young (average about 17 years), middle-aged (around 39), aged (roughly 58) and long-lived (82). Using deep sequencing normalized with unique cDNA molecular identifiers, the study measured how TCR beta repertoire diversity changes with age. To avoid experimental bias, donors of different ages were spread randomly across the sequencing lanes. Study-level results and caveats: Observed TCR beta diversity correlated strongly with the percentage of naive T cells measured by flow cytometry. Bulk unsorted PBMC profiling prevented conclusive comparison of naive and antigen-experienced compartments. Observed TCR beta diversity per million T cells fell roughly linearly with age, and a significant reduction was already apparent by age approximately 40. Total diversity estimates from one million sequenced T cells were considered lower bounds and underestimates. Donor CMV infection status was unknown, potentially confounding age-related changes in expanded clonotypes. Compared with the aged group, the long-lived group had more naive CD4+ T cells, fewer expanded clones and increased TCR diversity, suggesting age selection.

The germline V gene specifies SGHDT as CDR1 and YYEEEE as CDR2. Taken from cysteine to phenylalanine, the CDR3 has 14 residues. Only CDR3 DNA is held: 42 bases, read in frame from base 1. Donors were 35 to 40 systemically healthy Caucasian individuals from Russia aged roughly 6 to 90 years. About 10 milliliters of peripheral blood were collected from each donor into EDTA-treated Vacutainer tubes. Ficoll-Paque density-gradient centrifugation was used to isolate PBMCs, with at least 6.5 million per sample. Trizol reagent was used to extract total RNA from the PBMCs, yielding at least 5 micrograms per sample. The percentages of naive CD45RAhigh/CD27high T cells were determined by flow cytometry on a PBMC aliquot from every donor. This clonotype was recorded a few times. The antigen this receptor binds is unknown. No base qualities exist here, and no much larger clone lies one base off it. To prepare the library, 5' RACE was applied. The sequencer listed for this sample is Illumina HiSeq 2500. A second PCR of roughly 7 to 11 cycles was performed with a sample-barcoded 5' primer and a J-beta primer mix. A unique molecular identifier was introduced onto each TCR beta cDNA molecule by a template-switch 5' adaptor carrying 12 random nucleotides. At least 2.5 million CDR3-containing paired-end reads were obtained from each sample. First-strand cDNA was synthesized from all RNA with the Mint cDNA synthesis kit, primed by a TRBC-specific oligonucleotide. Following uracil-DNA glycosylase treatment, a first 18-cycle PCR with universal primers M1SS and BC2_uni_R was performed on all cDNA. The source study handled its data this way. For normalization, 1 million high-quality reads, each with a distinct molecular identifier, were randomly selected from each sample. Instead of being binned into consensus sequences, reads with shared molecular identifiers were discarded. CDR3 identification, clonotype clustering and error correction used MiTCR with a Q25 quality threshold and the strictest error-elimination algorithm. A nonparametric unseen species model with Euler transformation was used to estimate a lower bound on total TCR beta diversity. The public reads were run again by TCRdb, first through fastp at Q25 and then through MiXCR, and only productive beta chains were kept. Under each unique CDR3 protein, matching rows form one entry showing the most common genes and DNA. The V and J calls, along with clone size, are taken from TCRdb and not from the paper's own processing. In this sample the table shows 550,000 to 600,000 distinct CDR3 sequences, 27% of which occur a single time. Clones ranked in the top ten supply approximately 17% of the sample.

In this chain, TRBV5-6 is recombined with TRBJ2-5; 7 central nucleotides agree with TRBD2. The assigned J gene may be wrong: the sequence end matches TRBJ2-1 better. The source is a woman between 65 and 79 years old in good health. The sequencing sample was made of blood. The CDR3 region: CASSSGGPKNEQFF. Read as DNA, the sequence is TGTGCCAGCAGCTCGGGGGGACCGAAAAATGAGCAGTTCTTC.